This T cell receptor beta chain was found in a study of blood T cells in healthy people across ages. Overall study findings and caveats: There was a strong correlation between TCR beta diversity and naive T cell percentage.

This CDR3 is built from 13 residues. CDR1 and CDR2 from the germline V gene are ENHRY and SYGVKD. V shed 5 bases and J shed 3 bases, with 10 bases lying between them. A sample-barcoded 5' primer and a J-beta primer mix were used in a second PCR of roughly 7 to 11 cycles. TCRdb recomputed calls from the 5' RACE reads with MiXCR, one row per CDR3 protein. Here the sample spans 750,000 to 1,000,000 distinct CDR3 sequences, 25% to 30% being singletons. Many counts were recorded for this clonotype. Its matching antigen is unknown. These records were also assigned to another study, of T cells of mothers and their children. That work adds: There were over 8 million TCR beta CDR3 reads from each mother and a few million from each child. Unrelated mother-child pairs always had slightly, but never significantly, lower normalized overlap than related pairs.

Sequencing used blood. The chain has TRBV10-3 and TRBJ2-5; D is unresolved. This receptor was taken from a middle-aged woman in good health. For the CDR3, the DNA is TGTGCCATCAGTTTACGGTTGGAAGAGACCCAGTACTTC. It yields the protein CAISLRLEETQYF.